Below, one T cell receptor (beta chain) is given with its context. Antigen unknown. The data were taken from a study of radiotherapy plus CTLA-4 blockade in lung cancer. Study-wide points: In blood, after radiotherapy plus ipilimumab, tumor-derived TCR clones expanded.

Profiling relied on immunoSEQ multiplex PCR, and the TCRdb table lists in-frame clones only, not all of them. In the table there are tens of thousands of clones, around four fifths of which are singletons. The ends lost 0 bases at V and 5 bases at J; junction bases unmatched: 3. CDR3 size: 16 residues. Germline assignment: CDR1 SGHRS and CDR2 YFSETQ. Those patients who had chemo-refractory metastatic non-small-cell lung cancer were given focal radiation along with CTLA-4 blockade through ipilimumab. This TCR derives from a human donor with non-small cell lung cancer whose response to radiotherapy plus ipilimumab could not be evaluated. Specimen: peripheral blood, collected from a patient treated with radiotherapy plus ipilimumab. The V and J genes are TRBV5-1 and TRBJ2-3, with 13 bases fitting TRBD2. Written as DNA, the CDR3 is TGCGCCAGCAGCTTGGGCTGGACTAGCGGGAGAGATACGCAGTATTTT. This gives the protein CASSLGWTSGRDTQYF.